This TCR beta chain appears in the sequencing data of a study of shared clonotypes between healthy human individuals (TCRdb year 2020). Regarding the complete study: A couple of women and a few men aged 18 to 49 years were included in the cohort. For each donor, CD4 naive and CD4 memory were each run on three plates, CD8 naive on two plates, and CD8 memory on one plate. To estimate repertoire size and how much clonotype sharing occurs between individuals, the study deeply sequenced the blood TCR repertoires of five or six healthy adults. Different laboratories and diverse techniques were used to prepare libraries and sequence TCR repertoires, to increase sequencing depth and limit assay-specific biases. Leukapheresis yielded between about 0.94 and 8.9 billion PBMCs per donor.

CD8 naive samples were CD45RO-negative cells positively selected for CCR7, giving a CD45RA+CCR7+ population that excluded TemRA cells. Healthy HIV-negative adults with no recently reported acute infections or vaccinations were included as donors. All donors were Caucasian adults living in Nashville, Tennessee, USA. After blood collection by leukapheresis, PBMCs were isolated using Ficoll-Histopaque density gradient centrifugation and then cryopreserved in the vapor phase of liquid nitrogen. Analytical flow cytometry was used to check the purity and quantity of every magnetically sorted T cell population. Genomic DNA was isolated from every sorted fraction and measured by UV absorbance on a Nanodrop 2000c. Counted from cysteine to phenylalanine, this CDR3 has 14 amino acids. Only CDR3 DNA is held: 42 bases, read in frame from base 1. The germline V gene provides CDR1 MNHEY and CDR2 SVGAGI. V gives up 5 bases and J gives up 7 bases, and the segment between their germline ends measures 18 bases.

Using the deep immunoSEQ assay, TCR CDR3 regions were amplified from genomic DNA by multiplex PCR. Extracted genomic DNA from each cell subset was spread evenly across all wells of several immunoSEQ 96-well plates, with each plate serving as a replicate. Each replicate PCR for sorted subsets received roughly 200 ng genomic DNA, equal to about 30,000 T cell genomes. Purified libraries were quantified with a Qubit 3.0 fluorometer, sized on a Bioanalyzer 2100, and re-quantified with the KAPA Library Quantification kit. Every immunoSEQ 96-well plate was sequenced on a separate single-read 150-cycle Illumina NextSeq 550 flow cell. The study's own analysis went as follows. Because the immunoSEQ output held only junctional sequences and lacked quality scores, the filtering could not match the filtering applied to full-length reads. Sequences were annotated with PyIR, a Python wrapper for IgBLAST v1.9, and V/J genes and CDR3 were assigned using IMGT germline references. Reads were filtered out if the reads had weak V/J assignments (E-value above 1e-6), no CDR3, stop codons, out-of-frame junctions, or ambiguous translated residues. V3J clonotypes were defined as sequences sharing the same inferred V gene, J gene, and CDR3 amino acid sequence. The percentage overlap between two repertoires was calculated by dividing the number of shared unique clonotypes by the size of the smaller repertoire. RTK rarefaction, the Chao1 estimator, and Recon v2.1 estimates of unobserved clonotypes were used to assess repertoire richness. Generation probabilities were computed with OLGA for all TCRbeta clonotypes obtained by the gDNA method from several donors. As stored in TCRdb, this immuneACCESS dataset retains in-frame rearrangements with V and J assigned. A fraction of the clones does not appear; measured against another copy, unresolved V genes explain less than half of the discrepancy, and the remainder lacks a known reason. V and J calls and clone size are those listed in that table; D and trimming were worked out from the DNA. For this sample there are some 2 million clones; about 95% appear just once. The biggest ten clones account for 1.1% of the sample.

About this clone: The antigen it recognizes is unknown. No much larger clone exists at a distance of one base, and base qualities are not known.

What the research found in general, with its limitations: When several donors were compared, the shared fraction of clonotypes was around 5.1% for naive CD4, 3.5% for naive CD8, 2% to 2.5% for memory CD4, and 0.4% for memory CD8. Even with the large sequencing depth, rarefaction of the sorted-subset datasets indicated that sequencing was incomplete. Sampling was restricted to blood, and TCR repertoires in tissue are likely to differ from TCR repertoires in blood. Higher generation probabilities were observed for clonotypes shared by all four sorted-subset donors than for non-shared clonotypes. Pairwise subsampling indicated that sequencing depth was expected to affect the degree of clonotype sharing among donors. Estimated clonotype richness was generally larger for naive than for memory subsets. Because the study included a small number of donors, the genetic and exposure-history diversity represented was limited.

This sequence was found in a man younger than 30 in good health. This chain is built from TRBV6-5 and TRBJ2-7; TRBD1 is a possible D gene, resting on 5 matching bases. The source material was naive CD8+ T cells sorted from blood. This specimen's cell subset or site label, per the study, means: CD45RA+CCR7+. Read as DNA, the sequence is TGTGCCAGCAGTCTGGCAGGGATACCCGAGGAGCAGTACTTC. This sequence encodes CASSLAGIPEEQYF.